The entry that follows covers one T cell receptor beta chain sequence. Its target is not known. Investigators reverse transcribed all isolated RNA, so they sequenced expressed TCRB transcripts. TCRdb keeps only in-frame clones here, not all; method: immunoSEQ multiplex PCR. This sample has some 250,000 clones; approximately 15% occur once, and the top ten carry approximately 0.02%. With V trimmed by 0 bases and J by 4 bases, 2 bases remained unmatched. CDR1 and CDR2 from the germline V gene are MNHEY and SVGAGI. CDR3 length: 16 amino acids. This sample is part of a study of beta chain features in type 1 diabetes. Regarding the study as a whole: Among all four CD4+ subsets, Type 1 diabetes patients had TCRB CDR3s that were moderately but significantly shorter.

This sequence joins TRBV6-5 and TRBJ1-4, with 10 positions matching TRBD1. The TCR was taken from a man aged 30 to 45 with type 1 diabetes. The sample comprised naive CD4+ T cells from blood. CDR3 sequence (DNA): TGTGCCAGCAGTTACTCCCGGACAGGGGGTAATGAAAAACTGTTTTTT. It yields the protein CASSYSRTGGNEKLFF.